These 21 T cell receptor beta chains were all obtained from the same sample, sequenced in a study of synovial regulatory T cells in juvenile arthritis. TCRdb's table, derived via immunoSEQ multiplex PCR, lists solely in-frame clones and lacks some. Its table lists roughly 8,000 clones. Sequenced input: Treg cells from blood. Subset reported: remaining (HLA-DR-negative) circulating blood Treg cells. These receptors all come from a donor aged 2-30 years with juvenile idiopathic arthritis.

Considering frequency, this clone is medium-sized (0.01 to 0.1%). The V call is TRBV5-4, the J call TRBJ1-4. The CDR3 loop spans 14 amino acids. Only the protein is available. The germline gives CDR1 SGHNT, CDR2 YYREEE (reference sequence). The chain's CDR3 is CASSKPGFNEKLFF.

The genes are TRBV29-1 and TRBJ2-4. CDR1 and CDR2 from the germline V gene are SQVTM and ANQGSEA. The CDR3 sequence is 13 residues long. No DNA has been recorded. The CDR3: CSVVKGGENIQYF.

The gene calls are TRBV7-2 and TRBJ2-1; TCRdb proposes TRBD1, but this gene call is untestable without DNA. The length of the CDR3 is 15 residues. The coding DNA is unavailable. Germline assignment: CDR1 SGHTA and CDR2 FQGNSA. The CDR3 sequence is CASSLFGGTYNEQFF.

J is TRBJ2-7 and V is TRBV5-5; the TCRdb call, TRBD2, lacks DNA for checking. Germline lookup yields CDR1 SGHKS and CDR2 YYEKEE (reference sequence). This CDR3 has 18 amino acids. Only the protein is available. CDR3 sequence reads: CASSLLRLAGGPAYEQYF. Full variable domain (rest looked up from reference TRBV5-5 and TRBJ2-7): DAGVTQSPTHLIKTRGQQVTLRCSPISGHKSVSWYQQVLGQGPQFIFQYYEKEERGRGNFPDRFSARQFPNYSSELNVNALLLGDSALYLCASSLLRLAGGPAYEQYFGPGTRLTVT.

This sequence joins TRBV28 and TRBJ2-7. This CDR3 has 13 residues. Nucleotide data are not available. Per germline, CDR1 MDHEN and CDR2 SYDVKM. This CDR3 reads CASSLRGVYEQYF.

Here the CDR3 reads CASSVGTGSSYEQYF. The chain uses TRBV19 and TRBJ2-7; TCRdb's D call of TRBD1 is untestable without DNA. The germline CDR1 and CDR2 sequences are LNHDA and SQIVND (reference sequence). CDR3 length: 15 residues. DNA is not on record.

The chain combines TRBV27 with TRBJ2-3; the TCRdb D gene call, TRBD2, has no DNA to confirm it. CDR1 and CDR2 from the germline V gene are MNHEY and SMNVEV (reference sequence). CDR3 length: 14 amino acids. The coding DNA is unavailable. CDR3 in amino acids: CASSPLARTDTQYF.

The rearrangement uses TRBV19 and TRBJ1-2. The CDR3 runs to 15 residues. Only the protein is available. Germline CDR1 LNHDA, CDR2 SQIVND (reference sequence). This CDR3 is CASSIVLRANYGYTF.

The rearrangement uses TRBV10-3 and TRBJ1-4. The germline CDR1 and CDR2 sequences are ENHRY and SYGVKD. The CDR3 loop spans 13 amino acids. No DNA is given. The CDR3 sequence: CAISPVSSEKLFF.

This chain links TRBV30 with TRBJ2-5; TCRdb returns TRBD1, unconfirmable since there is no DNA. The CDR3 loop spans 14 amino acids. No DNA was logged. Germline V gene sequence: CDR1 GTSNPN, CDR2 SVGIG (reference sequence). CDR3 protein: CAWSKYRDLETQYF.

The chain employs TRBV27 and TRBJ2-7. The CDR3 covers 16 residues. No DNA is listed. CDR1 and CDR2 from the germline V gene are MNHEY and SMNVEV (reference sequence). CDR3 sequence reads: CASIPAPGGGPYEQYF.

Here the CDR3 reads CASSGTGGAQPQHF. The chain employs TRBV18 and TRBJ1-5; TCRdb indicates TRBD1, and absent DNA this call remains unverified. Germline-derived CDR1 and CDR2 are KGHSH and LQKENI. This CDR3 has 14 residues. A DNA sequence was not provided.

The genes are TRBV7-8 and TRBJ2-7. CDR1 and CDR2 from the germline V gene are SGHVS and FQNEAQ. There are 13 residues in the CDR3. No DNA appears here. This chain's CDR3 is CASSLGPDYEQYF.

V usage is TRBV28 and J usage is TRBJ1-2. Germline CDR1 is MDHEN and CDR2 is SYDVKM. There are 16 residues in the CDR3. No nucleotide data were recorded. This CDR3 reads CASSLFQSWRGDGYTF.

This chain uses TRBV13 with TRBJ1-2. CDR1 and CDR2 from the germline V gene are PRHDT and FYEKMQ (reference sequence). The CDR3 consists of 15 residues. The entry carries no DNA sequence. The CDR3 here is CASSLRQRANYGYTF.

The chain couples TRBV5-1 to TRBJ2-2; TCRdb's D gene call, TRBD2, goes unchecked for lack of DNA. The germline CDR1 and CDR2 sequences are SGHRS and YFSETQ. This CDR3 region has 15 residues. This entry has no DNA. The CDR3 sequence is CASTDRGVVTGELFF.

The CDR3 sequence: CASGFSGGLETQYF. V gene TRBV6-5 combines with J gene TRBJ2-5; TCRdb calls TRBD2, which cannot be checked without DNA. The CDR3 sequence is 14 residues long. No DNA sequence is on record. In germline, CDR1 is MNHEY, CDR2 SVGAGI.

CDR3 protein: CASSLGLAPLGRTGELFF. The chain has TRBV7-2 and TRBJ2-2; as DNA is missing, the TRBD2 call by TCRdb cannot be tested. There are 18 residues in the CDR3. No DNA was logged. Germline lookup yields CDR1 SGHTA and CDR2 FQGNSA.

J is TRBJ1-1 and V is TRBV6-5; TCRdb gives TRBD1 as the D gene, but with no DNA this cannot be confirmed. Germline CDR1 and CDR2: MNHEY and SVGAGI. The CDR3 loop spans 15 amino acids. No DNA appears here. The chain's CDR3 is CASSSIITANTEAFF.

The CDR3 region is CASSRLAGVYEQYF. The V call is TRBV6-6, the J call TRBJ2-7; the TRBD2 assignment by TCRdb is unverifiable without DNA. The germline V gene has CDR1 MNHNY and CDR2 SVGAGI (reference sequence). The CDR3 consists of 14 residues. Only the protein is available.

The J gene is TRBJ2-7, the V gene TRBV2; TCRdb proposes TRBD1, but this gene call is untestable without DNA. This CDR3 is 14 amino acids long. No DNA appears here. CDR1 is SNHLY and CDR2 is FYNNEI in the germline V gene. The CDR3 spells CASSETGGPYEQYF.